This T cell receptor (beta chain) was documented in a study of OX40 agonist ivuxolimab in advanced cancers. Study as a whole: The study reported partial responses in three patients: one hepatocellular carcinoma, two cutaneous melanoma. Findings of the study overall: The authors did not determine the antigen specificity of the expanded peripheral T cells. Normalized expansion of T-cell clones was also low for some nonresponders. Dosing at 0.1 to 3.0 mg/kg was accompanied by clonal expansion of CD4+ and CD8+ blood T cells by week 6.

The CDR3 length is 15 residues. Germline V gene sequence: CDR1 LNHDA, CDR2 SQIVND (reference sequence). The trim removed 6 bases at V and 3 bases at J, leaving 7 bases unmatched. Points on this clone: Antigen: not known.

Sequencing used immunoSEQ multiplex PCR; TCRdb keeps in-frame clones, though not all of them. The sample records under 40,000 clones, 65% to 75% being singletons. This sequence originates from an adult with an advanced solid tumor such as melanoma, head and neck, liver or kidney cancer. Material: CD4+ or CD8+ T cells sorted from blood, obtained in a trial of the OX40 agonist ivuxolimab. The V and J genes are TRBV19 and TRBJ2-2; 7 bases agree with TRBD1. DNA for the CDR3: TGTGCCAGTAGGATAAGCGGACAGGACACCGGGGAGCTGTTTTTT. This codes for CASRISGQDTGELFF.